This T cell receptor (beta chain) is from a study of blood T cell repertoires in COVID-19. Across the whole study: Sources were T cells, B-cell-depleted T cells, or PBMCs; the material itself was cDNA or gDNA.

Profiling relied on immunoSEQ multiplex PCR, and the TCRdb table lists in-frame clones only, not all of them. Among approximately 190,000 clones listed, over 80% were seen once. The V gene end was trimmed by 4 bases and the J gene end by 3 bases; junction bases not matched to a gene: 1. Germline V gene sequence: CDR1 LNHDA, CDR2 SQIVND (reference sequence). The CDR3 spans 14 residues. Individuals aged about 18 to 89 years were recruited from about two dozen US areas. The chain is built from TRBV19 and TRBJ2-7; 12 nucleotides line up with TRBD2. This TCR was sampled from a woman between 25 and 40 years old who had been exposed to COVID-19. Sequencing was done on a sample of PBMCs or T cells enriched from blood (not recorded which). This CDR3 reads CASSTTSGSYEQYF. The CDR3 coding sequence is TGTGCCAGTAGTACGACTAGCGGGAGCTACGAGCAGTACTTC.